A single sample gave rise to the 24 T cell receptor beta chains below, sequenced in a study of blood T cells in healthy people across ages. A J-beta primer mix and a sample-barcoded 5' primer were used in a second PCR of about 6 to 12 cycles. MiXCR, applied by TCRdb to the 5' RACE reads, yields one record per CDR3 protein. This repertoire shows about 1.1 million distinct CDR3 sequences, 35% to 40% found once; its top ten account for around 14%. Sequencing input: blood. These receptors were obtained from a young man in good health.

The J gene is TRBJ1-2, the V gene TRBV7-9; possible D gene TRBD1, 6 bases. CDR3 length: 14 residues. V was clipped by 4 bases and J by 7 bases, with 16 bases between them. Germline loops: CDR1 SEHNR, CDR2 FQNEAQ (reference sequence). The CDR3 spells CASSYRERRGGYTF. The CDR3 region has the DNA TGTGCCAGCAGCTACAGGGAACGAAGGGGTGGCTACACCTTC.

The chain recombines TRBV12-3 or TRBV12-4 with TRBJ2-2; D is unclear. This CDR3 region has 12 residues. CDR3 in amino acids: CATAWNTGELFF. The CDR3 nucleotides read TGTGCTACGGCCTGGAACACCGGGGAGCTGTTTTTT.

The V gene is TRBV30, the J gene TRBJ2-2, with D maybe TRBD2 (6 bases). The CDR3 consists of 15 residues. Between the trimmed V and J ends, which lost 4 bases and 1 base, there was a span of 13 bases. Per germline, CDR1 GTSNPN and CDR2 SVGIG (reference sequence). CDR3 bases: TGTGCCTGGACTGCCAAGCGGGTGAACACCGGGGAGCTGTTTTTT. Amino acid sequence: CAWTAKRVNTGELFF.

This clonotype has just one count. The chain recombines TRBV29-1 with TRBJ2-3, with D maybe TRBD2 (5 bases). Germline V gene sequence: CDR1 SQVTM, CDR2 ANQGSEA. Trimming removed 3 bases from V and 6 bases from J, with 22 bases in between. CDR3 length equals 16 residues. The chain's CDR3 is CSVDVPYGKIGDTQYF. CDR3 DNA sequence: TGCAGCGTTGATGTGCCTTACGGGAAGATAGGCGATACGCAGTATTTT.

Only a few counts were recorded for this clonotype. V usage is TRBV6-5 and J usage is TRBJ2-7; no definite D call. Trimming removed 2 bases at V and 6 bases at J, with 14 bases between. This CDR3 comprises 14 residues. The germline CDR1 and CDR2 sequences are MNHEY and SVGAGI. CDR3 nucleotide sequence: TGTGCCAGCAGTTACGCGAGTGGGCCTAGCGAGCAGTACTTC. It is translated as CASSYASGPSEQYF.

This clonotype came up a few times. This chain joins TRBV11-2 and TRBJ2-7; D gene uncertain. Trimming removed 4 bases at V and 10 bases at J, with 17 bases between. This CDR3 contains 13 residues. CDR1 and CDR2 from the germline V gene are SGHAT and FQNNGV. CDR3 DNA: TGTGCCAGCAGCTCTCGGACCTCGGAAACCCAGTACTTC. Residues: CASSSRTSETQYF. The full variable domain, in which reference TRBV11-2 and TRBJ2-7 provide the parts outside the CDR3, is EAGVAQSPRYKIIEKRQSVAFWCNPISGHATLYWYQQILGQGPKLLIQFQNNGVVDDSQLPKDRFSAERLKGVDSTLKIQPAKLEDSAVYLCASSSRTSETQYFGPGTRLTVT.

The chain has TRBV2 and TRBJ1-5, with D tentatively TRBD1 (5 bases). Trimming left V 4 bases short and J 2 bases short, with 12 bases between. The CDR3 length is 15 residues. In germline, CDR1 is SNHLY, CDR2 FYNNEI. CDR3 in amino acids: CASSGTPKGNQPQHF. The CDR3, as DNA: TGTGCCAGCAGTGGGACACCTAAAGGCAATCAGCCCCAGCATTTT.

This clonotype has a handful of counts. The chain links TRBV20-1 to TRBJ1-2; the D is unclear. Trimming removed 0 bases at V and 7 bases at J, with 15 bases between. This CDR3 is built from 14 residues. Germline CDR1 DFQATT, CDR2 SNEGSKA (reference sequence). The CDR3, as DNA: TGCAGTGCTAGAGAAGGTACAGCGATATTTGGCTACACCTTC. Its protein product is CSAREGTAIFGYTF.

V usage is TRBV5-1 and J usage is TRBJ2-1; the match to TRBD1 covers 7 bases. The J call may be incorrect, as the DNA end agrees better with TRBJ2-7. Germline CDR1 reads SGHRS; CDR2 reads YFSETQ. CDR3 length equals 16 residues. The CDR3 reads CASSLGGDSHYNEQYF. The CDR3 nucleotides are TGCGCCAGCAGCTTGGGAGGGGACAGCCATTACAATGAGCAGTACTTC.

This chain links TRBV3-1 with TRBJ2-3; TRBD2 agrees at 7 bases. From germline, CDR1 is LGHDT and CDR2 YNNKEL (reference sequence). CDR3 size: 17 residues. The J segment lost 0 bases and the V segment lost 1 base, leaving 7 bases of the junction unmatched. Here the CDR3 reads CASSQVDMGLSTDTQYF. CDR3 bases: TGTGCCAGCAGCCAAGTAGATATGGGACTAAGCACAGATACGCAGTATTTT.

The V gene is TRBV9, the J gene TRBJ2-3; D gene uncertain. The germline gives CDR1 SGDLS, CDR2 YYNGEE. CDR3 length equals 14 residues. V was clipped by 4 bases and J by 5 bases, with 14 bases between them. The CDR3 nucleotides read TGTGCCAGCAGCCCCAATGTCTACATAGATACGCAGTATTTT. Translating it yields CASSPNVYIDTQYF. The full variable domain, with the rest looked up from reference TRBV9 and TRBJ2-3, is DSGVTQTPKHLITATGQRVTLRCSPRSGDLSVYWYQQSLDQGLQFLIQYYNGEERAKGNILERFSAQQFPDLHSELNLSSLELGDSALYFCASSPNVYIDTQYFGPGTRLTVL.

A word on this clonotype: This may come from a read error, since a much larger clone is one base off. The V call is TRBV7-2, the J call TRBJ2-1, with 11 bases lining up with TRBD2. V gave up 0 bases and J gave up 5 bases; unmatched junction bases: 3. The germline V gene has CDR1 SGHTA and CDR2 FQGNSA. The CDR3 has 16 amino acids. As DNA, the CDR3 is TGTGCCAGCAGCTTAGCTAGCGGGGGGGTAAACAATGAGCAGTTCTTC. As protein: CASSLASGGVNNEQFF.

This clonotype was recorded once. In nucleotides, the CDR3 is TGTGCCATCAGTGGCGTGCCTAGAGAGGCACCCTACAATGAGCAGTTCTTC. Translated: CAISGVPREAPYNEQFF. The chain joins TRBV10-3 to TRBJ2-1; D unresolved. The CDR3 is 17 amino acids. The V gene's germline CDR1 is ENHRY and CDR2 SYGVKD. The V end lost 4 bases, the J end lost 2 bases, and 18 bases lay between the germline ends.

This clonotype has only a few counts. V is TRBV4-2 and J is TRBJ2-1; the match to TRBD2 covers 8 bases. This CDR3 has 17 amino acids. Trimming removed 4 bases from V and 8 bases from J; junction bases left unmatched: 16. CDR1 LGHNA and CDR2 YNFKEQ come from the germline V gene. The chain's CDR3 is CASSPLRNSGILDEQFF. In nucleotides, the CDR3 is TGTGCCAGCAGCCCTCTCAGGAATAGCGGGATTCTTGATGAGCAGTTCTTC.

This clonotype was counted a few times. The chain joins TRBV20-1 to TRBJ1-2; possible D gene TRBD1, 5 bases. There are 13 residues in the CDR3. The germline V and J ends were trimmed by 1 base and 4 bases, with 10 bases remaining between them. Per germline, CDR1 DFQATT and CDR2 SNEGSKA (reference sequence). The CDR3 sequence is CSARATGTYGYTF. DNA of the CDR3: TGCAGTGCTAGAGCAACGGGGACCTATGGCTACACCTTC.

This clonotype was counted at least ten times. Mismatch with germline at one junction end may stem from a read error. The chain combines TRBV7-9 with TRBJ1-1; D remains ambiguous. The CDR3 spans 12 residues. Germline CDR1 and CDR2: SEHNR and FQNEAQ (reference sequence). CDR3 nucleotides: TGCGCCAGCAGCTTGGAACACACTGAAGCTTTCTTT. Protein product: CASSLEHTEAFF.

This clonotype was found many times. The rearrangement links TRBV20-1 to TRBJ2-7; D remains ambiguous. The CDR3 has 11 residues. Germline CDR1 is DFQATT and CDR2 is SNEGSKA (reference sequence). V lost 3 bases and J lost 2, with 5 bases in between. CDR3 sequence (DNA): TGCAGTGCTAGGGGCCCCTACGAGCAGTACTTC. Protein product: CSARGPYEQYF.

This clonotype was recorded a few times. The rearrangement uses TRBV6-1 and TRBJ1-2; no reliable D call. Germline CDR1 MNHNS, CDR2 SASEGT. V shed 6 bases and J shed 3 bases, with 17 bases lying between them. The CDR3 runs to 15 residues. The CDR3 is CASRERQNRDYGYTF. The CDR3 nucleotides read TGTGCCAGCAGAGAACGGCAAAACCGAGACTATGGCTACACCTTC.

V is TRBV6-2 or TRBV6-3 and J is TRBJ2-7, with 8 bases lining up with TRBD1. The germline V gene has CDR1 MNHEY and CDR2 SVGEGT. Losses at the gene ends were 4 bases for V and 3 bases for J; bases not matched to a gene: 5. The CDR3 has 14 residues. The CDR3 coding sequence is TGTGCCAGCAGTTTTTCAGGGGGCGTCTACGAGCAGTACTTC. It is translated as CASSFSGGVYEQYF.

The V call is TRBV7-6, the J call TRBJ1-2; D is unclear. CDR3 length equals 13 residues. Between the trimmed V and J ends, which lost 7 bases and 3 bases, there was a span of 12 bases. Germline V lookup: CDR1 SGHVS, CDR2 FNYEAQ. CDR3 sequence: CASKSWQDYGYTF. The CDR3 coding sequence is TGTGCCAGCAAATCCTGGCAGGACTATGGCTACACCTTC. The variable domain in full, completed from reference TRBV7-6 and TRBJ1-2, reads GAGVSQSPRYKVTKRGQDVALRCDPISGHVSLYWYRQALGQGPEFLTYFNYEAQQDKSGLPNDRFSAERPEGSISTLTIQRTEQRDSAMYRCASKSWQDYGYTFGSGTRLTVV.

The CDR3 nucleotides are TGTGCCAGCAGCACCCTGACTAGCGGGGGGGACAATGAGCAGTTCTTC. Protein product: CASSTLTSGGDNEQFF. The V and J genes are TRBV7-9 and TRBJ2-1; 14 positions match TRBD2. The germline CDR1 and CDR2 sequences are SEHNR and FQNEAQ (reference sequence). The CDR3 consists of 16 residues. V lost 5 bases to trimming and J lost 5 bases; unmatched junction nucleotides: 5.

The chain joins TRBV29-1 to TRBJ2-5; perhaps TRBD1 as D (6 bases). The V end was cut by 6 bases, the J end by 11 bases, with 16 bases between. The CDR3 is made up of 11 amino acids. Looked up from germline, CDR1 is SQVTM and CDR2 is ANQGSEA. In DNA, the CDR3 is TGCAGCGTAGGACAGTACCATGAGCAGTACTTC. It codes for CSVGQYHEQYF.

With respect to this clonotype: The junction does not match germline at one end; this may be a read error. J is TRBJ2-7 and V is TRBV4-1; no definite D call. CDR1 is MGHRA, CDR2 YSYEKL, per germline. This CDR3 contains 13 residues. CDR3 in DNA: TGCGCCAGCAGCCAGGACCCCTATACGGAGCATTACTTC. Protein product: CASSQDPYTEHYF.

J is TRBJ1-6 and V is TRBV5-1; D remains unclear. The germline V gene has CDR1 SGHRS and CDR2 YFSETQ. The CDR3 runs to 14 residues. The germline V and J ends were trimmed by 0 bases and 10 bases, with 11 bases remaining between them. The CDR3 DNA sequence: TGCGCCAGCAGCTTGGGGGCCTTAGGATCACCCCTCCACTTT. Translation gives CASSLGALGSPLHF.